This record looks at one TCR beta chain sequence and its context. Antigen: not known. TCRdb recomputed calls from the reads with MiXCR, one row per CDR3 protein. The sample gives around 740,000 distinct CDR3 sequences, less than 40% of which show up once; 2.8% is in the top ten. This sample is part of a study of T cell repertoires in cytomegalovirus infection. At the level of the study: Both CMV infection and a matching HLA type were indicated by public TCR beta signatures.

Whole-study findings and limits: The cumulative frequency of public TCR beta families identified carriers of CMV plus the relevant HLA. HLA-C-restricted, CMV-specific TCR beta clonotypes were dominant ex vivo.

The clonotype comes from a human donor in good health (CMV status not recorded). Some clones in this sample may be carry-over from other donors' samples. Source material: PBMCs.

The DNA of the CDR3 is TGTGCCAGTAGCGTAGGGTGGACTGAAGCTTTCTTT. Protein: CASSVGWTEAFF. The chain recombines TRBV19 with TRBJ1-1; D is undetermined. The length of the CDR3 is 12 residues. Germline CDR1 LNHDA, CDR2 SQIVND (reference sequence). V was pared by 6 bases and J by 5 bases, with 10 bases between.